Below, 11 T cell receptor beta chains from the same sample are listed, as sequenced in a study of early T cells in non-severe SARS-CoV-2 infection. A single record per CDR3 protein comes from TCRdb applying MiXCR to the 5' RACE reads. Counted here are fewer than 100,000 distinct CDR3 sequences, about 11% occurring once; the ten biggest clones make up about 4.8%. Sequencing used whole blood. These receptors were obtained from an adult who was a healthcare worker with PCR-confirmed SARS-CoV-2 infection or an uninfected control (not recorded which).

In its sample, this clonotype was seen a few times. This chain links TRBV3-1 with TRBJ1-2; no clear D gene. Trimming took 4 bases from V and 0 from J, leaving 6 bases between them. Germline V gene data show CDR1 as LGHDT and CDR2 as YNNKEL (reference sequence). The CDR3 length is 13 residues. CDR3 loop: CASSPTANYGYTF. The CDR3 region has the DNA TGTGCCAGCAGCCCTACAGCTAACTATGGCTACACCTTC.

Ten or more counts support this clonotype. This rearrangement joins TRBV25-1 to TRBJ1-1; D uncertain. The V gene lost 4 bases and the J gene lost 0 bases, with 6 bases spanning the gap. The germline V gene encodes CDR1 MGHDK and CDR2 SYGVNS. CDR3 size: 13 residues. The CDR3 reads CASSVAVNTEAFF. CDR3 nucleotides: TGTGCCAGCAGTGTGGCTGTGAACACTGAAGCTTTCTTT.

The rearrangement joins TRBV6-6 to TRBJ1-5, with unresolved D. V lost 6 bases and J lost 1, with 13 bases in between. CDR1 and CDR2 (germline): MNHNY, SVGAGI (reference sequence). The CDR3 runs to 15 residues. The CDR3: CASSRNSKSNQPQHF. In DNA, the CDR3 is TGTGCCAGCAGCCGGAACAGTAAGAGCAATCAGCCCCAGCATTTT.

The rearrangement joins TRBV10-3 to TRBJ1-5; 7 nucleotides match TRBD1. V shed 6 bases, J shed 6 bases, and the junction held 8 bases outside the gene matches. The CDR3 covers 14 residues. Germline V gene sequence: CDR1 ENHRY, CDR2 SYGVKD. Here the CDR3 DNA reads TGTGCCATCAGCGAAGACAGGGACGGTCAGCCCCAGCATTTT. This sequence encodes CAISEDRDGQPQHF.

The chain recombines TRBV7-9 with TRBJ2-7; tentatively, D is TRBD2 (7 bases). This CDR3 is 16 amino acids long. CDR1 is SEHNR, CDR2 FQNEAQ, per germline (reference sequence). Trimming pared 1 base from V and 4 bases from J, leaving 17 bases between. DNA for the CDR3: TGTGCCAGCAGCTTAGAGGGATCGGGGGGCGGTTACGAGCAGTACTTC. Translating it yields CASSLEGSGGGYEQYF.

In this sample, this clonotype turned up many times. The chain employs TRBV7-2 and TRBJ2-7, with TRBD2 matching over 8 bases. V shed 2 bases and J 2 bases; nucleotides not matched to a gene: 5. The CDR3 has 15 amino acids. Germline lookup yields CDR1 SGHTA and CDR2 FQGNSA. The DNA of the CDR3 is TGTGCCAGCAGCTTAAAGGTAGCGGGGCCCTACGAGCAGTACTTC. Its protein is CASSLKVAGPYEQYF.

The sample holds many counts of this clonotype. The V and J genes are TRBV5-8 and TRBJ2-1; D is perhaps TRBD2 (6 bases). V was cut by 10 bases and J by 3 bases, with 14 bases left in between. Germline V CDR1 and CDR2: SGHTS, YDEGEE. This CDR3 is built from 13 residues. The CDR3 DNA reads as TGTGCCGACGGGACTCTAAACTACAATGAGCAGTTCTTC. It specifies CADGTLNYNEQFF.

Only a few counts were recorded for this clonotype. The rearrangement uses TRBV3-1 and TRBJ2-7; 9 positions agree with TRBD1. V trimming: 4 bases; J trimming: 5 bases; junction bases outside the gene matches: 15. CDR1 and CDR2 (germline): LGHDT, YNNKEL (reference sequence). This CDR3 is built from 17 residues. Here the CDR3 DNA reads TGTGCCAGCAGCCCCGGGACAGGGACTCGATATAGAGACGAGCAGTACTTC. Translation: CASSPGTGTRYRDEQYF.

This clonotype was seen a few times. The chain has TRBV20-1 and TRBJ1-5; TRBD1 is a possible D gene (5 bases). V dropped 4 bases and J dropped 0 bases, with 7 bases sitting between them. Germline values: CDR1 DFQATT, CDR2 SNEGSKA (reference sequence). The CDR3 extends over 13 amino acids. The CDR3 bases are TGCAGTGCTACAGGGAATAGCAATCAGCCCCAGCATTTT. Its translation: CSATGNSNQPQHF.

This clonotype was found a few times. The rearrangement joins TRBV5-1 to TRBJ2-3, with D tentatively TRBD2 (6 bases). The CDR3 loop spans 18 amino acids. The germline CDR1 and CDR2 sequences are SGHRS and YFSETQ. Trimming took off 0 bases at V and 0 bases at J, with 17 bases between the two ends. The CDR3 spells CASSLGRGRSASTDTQYF. The CDR3 nucleotides are TGCGCCAGCAGCTTGGGCCGGGGGAGGAGCGCCAGCACAGATACGCAGTATTTT.

The gene calls are TRBV20-1 and TRBJ2-7; no reliable D call. The CDR3 is made up of 14 amino acids. The germline V gene encodes CDR1 DFQATT and CDR2 SNEGSKA (reference sequence). V shed 5 bases and J shed 1 base, with 15 bases lying between them. The CDR3 nucleotides are TGCAGTGCTTCCGACGTCGCCATGTCCTACGAGCAGTACTTC. It encodes CSASDVAMSYEQYF.